Sequencing of this T cell receptor (beta chain) was carried out in a study of T-cell memory formation after mild COVID-19. The CDR3 has 17 amino acids. In germline, CDR1 is SQVTM, CDR2 ANQGSEA. Trimming cost V 6 bases and J 2 bases, with 24 bases left between them. Findings of the study overall: Whereas later expanders leaned CD4+, clones contracting day 15 to 85 showed a balanced CD4/CD8 makeup.

It was 5'RACE with constant-segment primers that produced the TCR alpha and TCR beta cDNA libraries, which carried sample barcodes and UMIs. One entry per CDR3 protein results from TCRdb running MiXCR on the 5' RACE reads. This table has hundreds of thousands of distinct CDR3 sequences, 25% to 30% appearing once. Points on this clonotype: The antigen is not known.

The chain carries TRBV29-1 and TRBJ2-3; D may be TRBD2 (6 bases). The receptor was derived from an adult woman who had mild COVID-19 (a few samples of this study predate the infection). Cell type and time point are not known. Sequencing was done on a sample of PBMCs or a T cell subset sorted from them (not recorded which). The CDR3 bases are TGCAGCGTCAGACGCGGGGCACGTCGTGGATCCACAGATACGCAGTATTTT. It encodes CSVRRGARRGSTDTQYF.